This T cell receptor (beta chain) stems from a study of T cell changes during pregnancy in multiple sclerosis. The germline gives CDR1 MGHRA, CDR2 YSYEKL. The V and J ends lost 1 base and 1 base respectively, with 7 bases between them. This CDR3 region has 14 residues. The protocol was immunoSEQ multiplex PCR, while the TCRdb copy is restricted to in-frame clones and leaves out a portion. The data hold tens of thousands of clones, with around 88% observed a single time. This sequence originates from a female donor in good health, enrolled as a control in a pregnancy study. The V gene is TRBV4-1, the J gene TRBJ1-1, with D unclear. Here the sequenced sample was CD4+ T cells from peripheral blood mononuclear cells, taken in the first trimester of pregnancy. CDR3 loop: CASSQVTGNTEAFF. Here the CDR3 DNA reads TGCGCCAGCAGCCAAGTTACGGGGAACACTGAAGCTTTCTTT.